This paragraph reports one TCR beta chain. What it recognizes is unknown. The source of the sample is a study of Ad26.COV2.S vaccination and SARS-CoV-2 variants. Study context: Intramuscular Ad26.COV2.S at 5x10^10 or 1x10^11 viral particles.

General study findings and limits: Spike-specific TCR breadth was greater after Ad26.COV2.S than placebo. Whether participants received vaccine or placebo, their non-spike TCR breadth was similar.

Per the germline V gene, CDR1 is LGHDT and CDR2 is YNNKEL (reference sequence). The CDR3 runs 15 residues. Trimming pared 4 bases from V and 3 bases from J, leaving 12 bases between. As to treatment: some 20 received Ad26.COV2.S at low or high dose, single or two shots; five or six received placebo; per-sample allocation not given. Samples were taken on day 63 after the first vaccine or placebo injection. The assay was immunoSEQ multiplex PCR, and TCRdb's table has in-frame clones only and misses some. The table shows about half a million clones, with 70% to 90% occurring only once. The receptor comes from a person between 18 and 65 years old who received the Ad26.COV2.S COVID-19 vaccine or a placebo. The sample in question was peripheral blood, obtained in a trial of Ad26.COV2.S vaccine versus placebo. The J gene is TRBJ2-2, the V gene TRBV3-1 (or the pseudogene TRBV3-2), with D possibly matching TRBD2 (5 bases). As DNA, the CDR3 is TGTGCCAGCAGCCTCCGGGAAATTGACACCGGGGAGCTGTTTTTT. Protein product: CASSLREIDTGELFF.